A selection of T cell receptor beta chains follows, all from one sample in a study of CD8 T cells in ankylosing spondylitis. TCRdb reanalysed the 5' RACE reads using MiXCR and keeps one entry per CDR3 protein. Of about 390,000 distinct CDR3 sequences in the sample, 20% to 25% were seen once. The sample was blood, either unsorted or a sorted T cell fraction (not recorded which). These TCRs come from a male donor with ankylosing spondylitis. Both conserved end residues are part of each CDR3. The order of the fields is clone size, D gene, J gene, V gene, CDR3 DNA, CDR3 protein. The D gene is left open where the match is weak. Where a row states a size, it is once, few, many or the class of an expanded clone; other rows omit it.

size: once; D: TRBD1; J: TRBJ1-5; V: TRBV20-1; DNA: TGCAGTGCCAGGGACAGGCGAAGGCCGGATCAGCCCCAGCATTTT; CDR3: CSARDRRRPDQPQHF
size: -; D: TRBD1; J: TRBJ2-7; V: TRBV29-1; DNA: TGCAGCGTTGAAAATGGACAGGGTAGGGGCGAGCAGTACTTC; CDR3: CSVENGQGRGEQYF
size: -; D: TRBD1; J: TRBJ1-2; V: TRBV29-1; DNA: TGCAGCGCTGGGACAGACAACTATGGCTACACCTTC; CDR3: CSAGTDNYGYTF
size: -; D: -; J: TRBJ2-7; V: TRBV29-1; DNA: TGCAGCGTCCCGGGACCCTACTACGAGCAGTACTTC; CDR3: CSVPGPYYEQYF
size: -; D: TRBD1; J: TRBJ1-1; V: TRBV10-3; DNA: TGTGCCATCAGCGAATACCCGGACAGGGTGGACACTGAAGCTTTCTTT; CDR3: CAISEYPDRVDTEAFF
size: -; D: TRBD2; J: TRBJ2-7; V: TRBV6-5; DNA: TGTGCCAGCAGTTATGTGGCGGGAGGGTCCGAGCAGTACTTC; CDR3: CASSYVAGGSEQYF
size: -; D: -; J: TRBJ1-1; V: TRBV12-3/TRBV12-4; DNA: TGTGCCAGCAGTTTAGGCCCCACTGAAGCTTTCTTT; CDR3: CASSLGPTEAFF
size: -; D: -; J: TRBJ1-3; V: TRBV29-1; DNA: TGCAGCGTTCAGACAGTCGGAAACACCATATATTTT; CDR3: CSVQTVGNTIYF
size: -; D: -; J: TRBJ1-2; V: TRBV5-1; DNA: TGCGCCAGCAGATTGAACAGGGACTCTTACTATGGCTACACCTTC; CDR3: CASRLNRDSYYGYTF
size: few; D: -; J: TRBJ2-7; V: TRBV6-4; DNA: TGTGCCAGCAGTGGGGGTAGCGGTAAGCAGTACTTC; CDR3: CASSGGSGKQYF
size: few; D: TRBD1; J: TRBJ2-7; V: TRBV29-1; DNA: TGCAGCGTGGCTAGACAGGGCCTGCCGACCTACGAGCAGTACTTC; CDR3: CSVARQGLPTYEQYF
size: once; D: -; J: TRBJ1-1; V: TRBV6-1; DNA: TGTGCCAGCAGTGACCAGGGTAGAGGGGCGGCTGAAGCTTTCTTT; CDR3: CASSDQGRGAAEAFF
size: few; D: -; J: TRBJ2-3; V: TRBV3-1; DNA: TGTGCCAGCAGCCAAAAGTCTTTCACAGATACGCAGTATTTT; CDR3: CASSQKSFTDTQYF
size: -; D: -; J: TRBJ2-2; V: TRBV15; DNA: TGTGCCACCAGCCTAAAAATTAGGACCGGGGAGCTGTTTTTT; CDR3: CATSLKIRTGELFF
size: -; D: TRBD1; J: TRBJ1-5; V: TRBV6-2/TRBV6-3; DNA: TGTGCCAGCAGTGCCTCAGGGGGCAGACAGCCCCAGCATTTT; CDR3: CASSASGGRQPQHF
size: -; D: -; J: TRBJ1-5; V: TRBV10-2; DNA: TGCGCCAGCAGTGAGTCGACGGTTGATCAGCCCCAGCATTTT; CDR3: CASSESTVDQPQHF
size: -; D: -; J: TRBJ2-2; V: TRBV7-8; DNA: TGTGCCAGCAGTTCTAGTAGGGACGGGGAGCTGTTTTTT; CDR3: CASSSSRDGELFF
size: many; D: -; J: TRBJ2-1; V: TRBV7-8; DNA: TGTGCCAGCAGCTTAGCGTCGAACGACTACAATGAGCAGTTCTTC; CDR3: CASSLASNDYNEQFF
size: few; D: -; J: TRBJ1-5; V: TRBV12-3/TRBV12-4; DNA: TGTGCCAGCAGTCTGGGACGTTCAAATAGTCCGGATCAGCCCCAGCATTTT; CDR3: CASSLGRSNSPDQPQHF
size: once; D: -; J: TRBJ2-7; V: TRBV28; DNA: TGTGCCAGCAGTTTATTCCTAGGACAGTCCTACGAGCAGTACTTC; CDR3: CASSLFLGQSYEQYF
size: -; D: -; J: TRBJ2-7; V: TRBV5-1; DNA: TGCGCCAGCAGCTTGGAGAGGGGGGTGGGAAGGTCCTACGAGCAGTACTTC; CDR3: CASSLERGVGRSYEQYF
size: few; D: -; J: TRBJ2-7; V: TRBV28; DNA: TGTGCCAGCAGAAAACCGGGAGAGCAGTACTTC; CDR3: CASRKPGEQYF
size: few; D: -; J: TRBJ2-7; V: TRBV16; DNA: TGTGCCAGCACCGAAGGGACGGGCCCCTTCTACGAGCAGTACTTC; CDR3: CASTEGTGPFYEQYF
size: -; D: -; J: TRBJ2-7; V: TRBV2; DNA: TGTGCCAGCAGGTCGACAGCAACAGGCTACGAGCAGTACTTC; CDR3: CASRSTATGYEQYF